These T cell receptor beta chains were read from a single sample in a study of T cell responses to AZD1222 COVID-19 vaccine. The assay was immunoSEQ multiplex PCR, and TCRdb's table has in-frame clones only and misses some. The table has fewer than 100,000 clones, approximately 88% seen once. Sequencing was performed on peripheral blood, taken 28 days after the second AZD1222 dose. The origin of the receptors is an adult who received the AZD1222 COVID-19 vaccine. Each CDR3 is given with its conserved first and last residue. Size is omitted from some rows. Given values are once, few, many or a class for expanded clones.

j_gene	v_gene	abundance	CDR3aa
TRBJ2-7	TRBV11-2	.	CASRELSYEQYF
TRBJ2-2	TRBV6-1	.	CASSESNSGTGELFF
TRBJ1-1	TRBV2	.	CASTPGGYMNTEAFF
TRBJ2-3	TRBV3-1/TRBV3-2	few	CASSQDWTSSRGLVYF
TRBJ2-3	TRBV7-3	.	CASSFSGYTDTQYF
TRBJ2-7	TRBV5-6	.	CASSIGLSYEQYF
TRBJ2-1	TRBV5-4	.	CASSTTSGSYNEQFF
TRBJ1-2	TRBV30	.	CAWSKEYGYTF
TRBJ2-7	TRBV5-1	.	CASRGESYEQYF
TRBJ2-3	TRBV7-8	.	CASSPHSGDTQYF
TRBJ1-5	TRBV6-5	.	CASSFQGQGNQPQHF
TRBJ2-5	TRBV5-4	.	CASSPMGRGGQETQYF
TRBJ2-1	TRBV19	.	CASSNPFRAGGFNEQFF
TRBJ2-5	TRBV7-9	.	CASSLDGPYLYF
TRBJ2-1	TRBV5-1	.	CASSLAGRSSYNEQFF
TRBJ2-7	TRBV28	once	CASSLSGAYEQYF
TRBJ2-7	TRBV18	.	CASSRLAAGGDAEQYF
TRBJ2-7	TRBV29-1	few	CSVGLAGVRYEQYF
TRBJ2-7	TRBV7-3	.	CASSPGQKSYF
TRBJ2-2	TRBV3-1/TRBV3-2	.	CASSQDRRWARNTGELFF
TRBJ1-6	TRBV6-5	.	CASSPGQGGSPLHF
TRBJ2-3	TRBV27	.	CASSNADRLRKDTQYF
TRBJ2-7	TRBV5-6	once	CASSLTGYWEQYF
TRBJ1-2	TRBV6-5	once	CASSPAGAARYGYTF
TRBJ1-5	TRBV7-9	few	CASSRAGGGENQPQHF
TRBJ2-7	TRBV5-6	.	CASSSTGTISYEQYF
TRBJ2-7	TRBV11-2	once	CASSFGTGSEQYF
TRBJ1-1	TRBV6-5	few	CASVSGQGKNTEAFF
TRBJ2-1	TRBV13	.	CASSPRTGGHEQFF
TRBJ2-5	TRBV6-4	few	CASSDQLAGEASETQYF
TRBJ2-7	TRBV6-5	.	CASSPKWRAEEQYF
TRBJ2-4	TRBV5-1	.	CASSAGTSGGAADIQYF
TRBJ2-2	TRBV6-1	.	CASSEEFGALGRLFF
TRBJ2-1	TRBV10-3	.	CAIAAGDENEQFF
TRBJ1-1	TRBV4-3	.	CASSPGGYTEAFF
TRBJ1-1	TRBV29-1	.	CSAKRDFQGKNTEAFF
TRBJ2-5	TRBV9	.	CASSPGLGETQYF
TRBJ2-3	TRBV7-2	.	CASSSGLRTDTQYF
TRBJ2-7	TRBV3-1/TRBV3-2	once	CASSQVEGEQYF
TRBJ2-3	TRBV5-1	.	CASTKDQGGDTQYF